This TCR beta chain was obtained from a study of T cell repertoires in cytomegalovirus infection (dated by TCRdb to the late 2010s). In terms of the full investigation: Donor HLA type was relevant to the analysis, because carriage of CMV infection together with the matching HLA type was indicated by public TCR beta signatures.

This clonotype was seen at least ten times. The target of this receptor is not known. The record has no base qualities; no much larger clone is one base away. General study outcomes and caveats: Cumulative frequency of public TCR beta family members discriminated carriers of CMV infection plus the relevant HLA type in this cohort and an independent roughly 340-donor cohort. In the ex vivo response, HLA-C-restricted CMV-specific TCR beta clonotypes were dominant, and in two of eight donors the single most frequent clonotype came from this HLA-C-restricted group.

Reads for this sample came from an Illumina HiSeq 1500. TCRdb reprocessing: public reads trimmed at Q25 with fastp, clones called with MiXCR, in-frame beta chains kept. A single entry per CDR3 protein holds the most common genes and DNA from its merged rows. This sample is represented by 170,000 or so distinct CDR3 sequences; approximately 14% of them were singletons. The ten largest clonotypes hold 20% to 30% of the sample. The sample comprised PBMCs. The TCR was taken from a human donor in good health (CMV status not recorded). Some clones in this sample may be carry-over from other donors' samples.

The CDR3 reads as follows: CASSLVKGGYGYTF. The nucleotide sequence is TGTGCCAGCAGCTTAGTGAAAGGGGGCTATGGCTACACCTTC. The chain uses TRBV7-2 and TRBJ1-2; TRBD1 could be the D gene, as 6 bases match. The CDR3 holds 14 amino acids from the cysteine to the phenylalanine. Of all the DNA, just the CDR3 is kept, 42 bases in frame from base 1. V is cut by 1 base and J by 4 bases, and the space between the germline ends is 10 bases. Reading the germline V gene gives CDR1 SGHTA and CDR2 FQGNSA.